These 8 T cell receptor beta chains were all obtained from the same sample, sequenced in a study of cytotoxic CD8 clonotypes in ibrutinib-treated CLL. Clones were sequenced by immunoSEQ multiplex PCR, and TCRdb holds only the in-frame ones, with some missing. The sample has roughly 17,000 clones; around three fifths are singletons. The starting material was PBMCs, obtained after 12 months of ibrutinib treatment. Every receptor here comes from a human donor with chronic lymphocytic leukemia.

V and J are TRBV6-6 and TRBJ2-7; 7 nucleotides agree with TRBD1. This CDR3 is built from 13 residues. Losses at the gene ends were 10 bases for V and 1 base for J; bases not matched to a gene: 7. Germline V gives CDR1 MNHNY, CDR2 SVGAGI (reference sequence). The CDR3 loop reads CATIRQGSYEQYF. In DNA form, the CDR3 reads TGTGCCACAATTCGACAGGGATCCTACGAGCAGTACTTC.

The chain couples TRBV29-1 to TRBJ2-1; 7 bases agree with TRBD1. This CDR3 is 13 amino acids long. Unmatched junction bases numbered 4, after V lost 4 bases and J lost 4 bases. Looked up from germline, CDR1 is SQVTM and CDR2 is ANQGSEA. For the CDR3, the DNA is TGCAGCGTTGCCGGGGACAGATACAATGAGCAGTTCTTC. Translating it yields CSVAGDRYNEQFF.

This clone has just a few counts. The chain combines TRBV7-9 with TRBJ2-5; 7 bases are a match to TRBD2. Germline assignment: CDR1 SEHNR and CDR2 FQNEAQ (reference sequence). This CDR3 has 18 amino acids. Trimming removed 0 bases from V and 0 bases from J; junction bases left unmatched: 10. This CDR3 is CASSLAQKLALHQETQYF. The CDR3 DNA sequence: TGTGCCAGCAGCTTAGCCCAAAAACTAGCGCTCCACCAAGAGACCCAGTACTTC.

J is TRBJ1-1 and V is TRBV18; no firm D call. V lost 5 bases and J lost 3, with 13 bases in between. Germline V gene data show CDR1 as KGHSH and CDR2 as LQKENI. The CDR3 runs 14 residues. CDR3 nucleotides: TGTGCCAGCTCATATACCCCGACTGACACTGAAGCTTTCTTT. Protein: CASSYTPTDTEAFF.

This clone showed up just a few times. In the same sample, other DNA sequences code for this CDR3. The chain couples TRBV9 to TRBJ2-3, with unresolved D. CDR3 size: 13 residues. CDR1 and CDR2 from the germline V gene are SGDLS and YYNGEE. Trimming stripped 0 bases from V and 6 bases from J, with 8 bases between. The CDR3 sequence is CASSVDVEDTQYF. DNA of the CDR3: TGTGCCAGCAGCGTAGACGTGGAGGATACGCAGTATTTT.

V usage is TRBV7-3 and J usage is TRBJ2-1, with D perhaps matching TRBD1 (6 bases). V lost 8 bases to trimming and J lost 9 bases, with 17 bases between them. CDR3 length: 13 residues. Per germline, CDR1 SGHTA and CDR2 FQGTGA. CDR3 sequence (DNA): TGTGCCAGCGGCGCAGGGGATTTCGGTGAGCAGTTCTTC. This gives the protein CASGAGDFGEQFF.

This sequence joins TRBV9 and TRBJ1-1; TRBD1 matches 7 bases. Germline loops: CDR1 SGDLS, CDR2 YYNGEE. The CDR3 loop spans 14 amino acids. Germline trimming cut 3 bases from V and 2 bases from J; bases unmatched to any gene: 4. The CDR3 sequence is CASSARDRNTEAFF. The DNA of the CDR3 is TGTGCCAGCAGCGCCCGGGACAGAAACACTGAAGCTTTCTTT.

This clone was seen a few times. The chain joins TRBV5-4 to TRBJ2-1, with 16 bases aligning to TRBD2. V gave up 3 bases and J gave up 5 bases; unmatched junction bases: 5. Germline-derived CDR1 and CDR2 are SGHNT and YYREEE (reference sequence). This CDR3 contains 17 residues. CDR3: CASSWGLAGGVNNEQFF. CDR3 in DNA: TGTGCCAGCAGCTGGGGACTAGCGGGAGGGGTGAACAATGAGCAGTTCTTC.